This T cell receptor (beta chain) was captured by sequencing in a study of shared clonotypes between healthy human individuals. An assay was performed, and its level was deep. Per the original methods: In the immunoSEQ data, sequences were junction-only and lacked quality scores, so filtering differed. TCRdb's table, derived via immunoSEQ multiplex PCR, lists solely in-frame clones and lacks some. V and J calls plus clone size are reproduced from that table; the DNA served to infer D and trimming. This table holds some 2.4 million clones, over 85% found once. Germline-derived CDR1 and CDR2 are MGHRA and YSYEKL. This CDR3 has 14 amino acids. V gave up 1 base and J gave up 3 bases; unmatched junction bases: 0. CD45RA-negative memory and CD45RA+ naive subsets were split from the CD4+ cells.

What was sequenced was naive CD4+ T cells from PBMCs. Described subset: CD45RA+ positively selected. This clonotype originated in a man younger than 35 in good health. Some clones in this sample may be carry-over from other donors' samples. The chain combines TRBV4-1 with TRBJ2-5, with 9 bases aligning to TRBD2. The CDR3 nucleotides read TGCGCCAGCAGCCAAGGACTAGCGGAAGAGACCCAGTACTTC. Translated: CASSQGLAEETQYF.